This note documents a single T cell receptor (beta chain) sequence. Its target is not known. Primers for the PCR totalled 60 Vbeta and 13 Jbeta. Some clones are missing from TCRdb's copy, which holds only in-frame ones; the method was immunoSEQ multiplex PCR. Of 95,000 to 150,000 clones listed, about 85% are singletons. V trimming: 5 bases; J trimming: 0 bases; junction bases outside the gene matches: 26. The CDR3 covers 22 residues. CDR1 and CDR2 (germline): SNHLY, FYNNEI. The data derive from a study of cytomegalovirus exposure and HLA in healthy donors. General study points: 16,951 TCR beta sequences were associated with HLA alleles at 0.05 false discovery rate in a later analysis. Generally TCR sequences proved uncommon, though certain public TCRs appeared in numerous donors. There was a cluster of highly shared sequence variants that was likely a sequencing artifact.

The V and J genes are TRBV2 and TRBJ2-7, with 9 bases fitting TRBD1. The origin of this receptor is a man aged 50 or older in good health and CMV-seronegative. The sequenced sample consisted of PBMCs. CDR3 bases: TGTGCCAGCAGTTTCTTACACCTACCGGGACAGGGTAGACGTGAGAGCTCCTACGAGCAGTACTTC. Translating it yields CASSFLHLPGQGRRESSYEQYF.